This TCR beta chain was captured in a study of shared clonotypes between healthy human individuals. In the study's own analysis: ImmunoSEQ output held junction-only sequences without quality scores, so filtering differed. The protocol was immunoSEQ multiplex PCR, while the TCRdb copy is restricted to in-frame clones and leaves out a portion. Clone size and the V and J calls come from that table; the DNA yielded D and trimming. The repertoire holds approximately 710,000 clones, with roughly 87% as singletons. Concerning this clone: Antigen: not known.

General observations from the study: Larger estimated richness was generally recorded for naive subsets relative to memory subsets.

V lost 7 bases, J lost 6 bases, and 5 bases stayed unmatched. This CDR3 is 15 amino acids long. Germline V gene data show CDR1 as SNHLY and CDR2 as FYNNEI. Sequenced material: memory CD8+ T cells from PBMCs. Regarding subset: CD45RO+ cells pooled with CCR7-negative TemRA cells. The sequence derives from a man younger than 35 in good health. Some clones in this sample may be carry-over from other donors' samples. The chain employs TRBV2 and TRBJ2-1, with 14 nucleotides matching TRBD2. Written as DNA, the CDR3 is TGTGCCAGCAAGGGACTAGCGGGAGTGGGCAATGAGCAGTTCTTC. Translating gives CASKGLAGVGNEQFF.